Each of the 16 T cell receptor beta chains below was sequenced from the same sample in a study of graft-versus-host responses after intestinal transplantation. Their antigens remain unidentified. Sequenced by immunoSEQ multiplex PCR; TCRdb stores in-frame clones only, minus some. The sample lists more than 95,000 clones, 90% to 95% occurring once. The material sequenced was unstimulated CD8+ T cells sorted from spleen or lymph node cells, taken before intestinal transplant. The receptors stem from a human donor who received an intestinal transplant.

V and J are TRBV19 and TRBJ2-7; no clear D. CDR1 LNHDA and CDR2 SQIVND come from the germline V gene (reference sequence). The CDR3 loop spans 13 amino acids. The ends were cut back, 0 bases at V and 4 bases at J, with 7 bases in the middle. The CDR3 region is CASSIEERYEQYF. CDR3 DNA sequence: TGTGCCAGTAGTATAGAAGAGAGATACGAGCAGTACTTC.

In this sample, this clone turned up a few times. The chain links TRBV5-6 to TRBJ2-7; 11 bases match TRBD2. The CDR3 runs to 17 residues. Germline V gene sequence: CDR1 SGHDT, CDR2 YYEEEE. V lost 2 bases, J lost 3 bases, and 10 bases stayed unmatched. CDR3 amino acids: CASSLPLPSGGFYEQYF. The CDR3 region has the DNA TGTGCCAGCAGCTTACCCCTCCCTAGCGGGGGGTTCTACGAGCAGTACTTC.

The chain links TRBV7-2 to TRBJ2-7; D is ambiguous. Looked up from germline, CDR1 is SGHTA and CDR2 is FQGNSA. V gave up 1 base and J gave up 1 base, with 14 bases separating them. The CDR3 extends over 16 amino acids. The CDR3 DNA follows: TGTGCCAGCAGCTTAGGAAGCCTTACGACTTCCTACGAGCAGTACTTC. This gives the protein CASSLGSLTTSYEQYF.

This sequence joins TRBV6-1 and TRBJ2-1, with 8 bases lining up with TRBD1. Losses at the gene ends were 6 bases for V and 3 bases for J; bases not matched to a gene: 7. CDR3 length: 15 amino acids. Germline CDR1 and CDR2: MNHNS and SASEGT. The CDR3 DNA follows: TGTGCCAGCAGGGAGGACAGGGATCTCTACAATGAGCAGTTCTTC. Amino acid sequence: CASREDRDLYNEQFF.

This clone was seen once. V usage is TRBV11-3 and J usage is TRBJ2-3; the D gene could be TRBD1 or TRBD2 (5 bases each). V was clipped by 2 bases and J by 4 bases, with 13 bases between them. The CDR3 contains 15 residues. CDR1 is SGHNT, CDR2 YENEEA, per germline. The CDR3 DNA follows: TGTGCCAGCAGCTTACGGTCCGGGGCCCCAGATACGCAGTATTTT. Its protein product is CASSLRSGAPDTQYF. The whole variable domain, remainder taken from reference TRBV11-3 and TRBJ2-3, is EAGVVQSPRYKIIEKKQPVAFWCNPISGHNTLYWYLQNLGQGPELLIRYENEEAVDDSQLPKDRFSAERLKGVDSTLKIQPAELGDSAVYLCASSLRSGAPDTQYFGPGTRLTVL.

The chain couples TRBV6-4 to TRBJ1-3; the D gene is possibly TRBD1 (6 bases). The CDR3 covers 17 residues. Trimming stripped 9 bases from V and 0 bases from J, with 21 bases between. CDR1 MRHNA and CDR2 SNTAGT come from the germline V gene. This chain's CDR3 is CARPNGKRGFSGNTIYF. The CDR3 DNA is TGTGCCAGACCGAATGGAAAGAGGGGGTTCTCTGGAAACACCATATATTTT.

CDR3 protein: CASSPPAGQGNYGYTF. In nucleotides, the CDR3 is TGTGCCAGCAGCCCCCCCGCTGGACAGGGTAACTATGGCTACACCTTC. The chain uses TRBV7-9 and TRBJ1-2; 8 bases fit TRBD1. V was pared by 5 bases and J by 1 base, with 9 bases of the junction left unmatched. The CDR3 is 16 amino acids. The germline CDR1 and CDR2 sequences are SEHNR and FQNEAQ (reference sequence).

The V gene is TRBV7-2, the J gene TRBJ1-1, with 9 bases aligning to TRBD1. In germline, CDR1 is SGHTA, CDR2 FQGNSA. The ends lost 1 base at V and 5 bases at J; junction bases unmatched: 11. The CDR3 sequence is 17 residues long. The chain's CDR3 is CASSLVGGTGRLTEAFF. Here the CDR3 DNA reads TGTGCCAGCAGCTTAGTAGGAGGGACAGGGCGGTTAACTGAAGCTTTCTTT.

DNA of the CDR3: TGTGCCAGCGGACCGGGACTAATCTATGAGCAGTTCTTC. Residues: CASGPGLIYEQFF. The chain employs TRBV27 and TRBJ2-1; 7 nucleotides agree with TRBD2. The J segment lost 8 bases and the V segment lost 8 bases, leaving 9 bases of the junction unmatched. This CDR3 has 13 residues. Per the germline V gene, CDR1 is MNHEY and CDR2 is SMNVEV (reference sequence).

The chain carries TRBV12-5 and TRBJ1-2; 9 bases are shared with TRBD1. Losses at the gene ends were 10 bases for V and 4 bases for J; bases not matched to a gene: 10. CDR1 is LGHNT, CDR2 FRNRAP, per germline. CDR3 size: 14 residues. In DNA form, the CDR3 reads TGTGCTACTGTCCGCCGGGACAGGGTCTATGGCTACACCTTC. Amino acid sequence: CATVRRDRVYGYTF.

Of note for this clone: One junction end does not reproduce the germline sequence, and a read error may be involved. The rearrangement uses TRBV7-2 and TRBJ2-7; D is ambiguous. Germline CDR1 SGHTA, CDR2 FQGNSA. This CDR3 spans 14 amino acids. The CDR3 nucleotides are TGTGCCAGTGAGACCGGGCCTTATGTTTCCGAGCTGTACTTC. It is translated as CASETGPYVSELYF.

This clone came up once. The chain links TRBV6-6 to TRBJ1-4; D uncertain. CDR3 length: 15 residues. V dropped 6 bases and J dropped 8 bases, with 19 bases sitting between them. The V gene's germline CDR1 is MNHNY and CDR2 SVGAGI (reference sequence). The CDR3 nucleotides are TGTGCCAGCAGCAATCAATTATCGGAGGGAGAAAAACTGTTTTTT. It codes for CASSNQLSEGEKLFF.

The chain recombines TRBV6-5 with TRBJ2-5; 9 nucleotides agree with TRBD2. The length of the CDR3 is 16 residues. Germline loops: CDR1 MNHEY, CDR2 SVGAGI. The trim removed 2 bases at V and 5 bases at J, leaving 9 bases unmatched. The DNA for the CDR3 is TGTGCCAGCAGTTACACTTCTGGACTAGCGAGGGAGACCCAGTACTTC. Its protein product is CASSYTSGLARETQYF.

The chain links TRBV19 to TRBJ2-2; tentatively, D is TRBD1 (6 bases). Germline V CDR1 and CDR2: LNHDA, SQIVND (reference sequence). This CDR3 has 14 amino acids. V lost 2 bases and J lost 7, with 11 bases in between. The CDR3 sequence is CASSIQGSHGELFF. Here the CDR3 DNA reads TGTGCCAGTAGTATACAGGGGAGCCACGGGGAGCTGTTTTTT.

V is TRBV5-3 and J is TRBJ2-2; tentatively, D is TRBD1 or TRBD2 (5 bases each). TRBV5-3 is an ORF for which the function is uncertain. V was cut by 10 bases and J by 6 bases, with 19 bases left in between. The CDR3 has 14 amino acids. In nucleotides, the CDR3 is TGTGCCCCAACAGATGGGGGTCGTGCCGGGGAGCTGTTTTTT. This codes for CAPTDGGRAGELFF.

In its sample, this clone was seen a few times. J is TRBJ1-4 and V is TRBV7-2; unclear D gene. Germline values: CDR1 SGHTA, CDR2 FQGNSA. The CDR3 spans 13 residues. V gave up 1 base and J gave up 15 bases, with 15 bases separating them. The CDR3 spells CASSLVVGKSLFF. The CDR3, as DNA: TGTGCCAGCAGCTTAGTGGTCGGGAAGAGCTTGTTTTTT.